This TCR beta chain emerged from a study of cytomegalovirus exposure and HLA in healthy donors (TCRdb year 2017). A note on the overall study: In an earlier analysis of approximately 500 of the donors, 276 Gb of sequence data and some 100 million unique TCR beta sequences from 150 million to 200 million T cells were reported. An early release that covered roughly 600 HLA-typed donors contained 250 to 350 gigabases of sequencing data and 70 million to 100 million unique TCR sequences. Of the approximately 400 genotyped donors, roughly 76% were placed in the genetic ancestry cluster associated with self-reported Caucasian donors. The study was designed to test whether signatures of past pathogen exposure could be identified by cataloging public T cell receptors. Using immunosequencing, the study profiled T cell repertoires from around 680 subjects and related those repertoires to cytomegalovirus serostatus. Along with the roughly 670-subject first cohort, a separate validation cohort of over a hundred different subjects was used. High-throughput TCR immunosequencing, statistical association of individual TCRs with disease status, and machine learning were combined to predict cytomegalovirus infection status. In a later analysis, previously published TCR beta repertoires from 600 to 850 donors were re-analyzed and high-resolution HLA genotyping was added so that TCR occurrence patterns could be studied. Rather than drawing on any new phenotypic data, the later analysis identified candidate immune exposures from TCR beta sequences and the way those sequences occurred across donors. An earlier analysis of 587 of the donors used high-throughput TCR beta sequencing to judge whether each TCR beta V gene segment behaved as functional or pseudogenic. Donor age, sex, ethnicity and CMV serostatus were compiled alongside the repertoire data. Genome-wide SNP genotypes for about 65% of the roughly 670 donors were used in a later genetic analysis, which treated that subset as a discovery cohort. All discovery cohort repertoires had been generated using a single sequencing platform. Both class I and class II loci were covered by HLA typing, at four-digit resolution. Typing coverage varied by locus: 629-630 donors for A, B, C, DRB1 and DQB1; 522 for DQA1; more than 600 for DPA1; about 450 for DPB1. About five DR-DQ haplotypes were handled as single units for association and clustering because linkage in the cohort was strong. Among about 390 genotyped donors of the cohort, an average of about 240,000 unique TCR beta nucleotide sequences were sequenced per donor, 15% to 20% of them non-productive.

In total, approximately 610 healthy bone marrow donors made up the cohort. At the time of sampling, all cohort members were nominally healthy, though unrecorded immune exposures were likely present. CMV serostatus was positive for more than 250 and negative for about half of the roughly 700 cohort members, and was not recorded for this donor. Every donor gave a peripheral blood sample, and the peripheral blood mononuclear cells from that sample were used for TCR beta sequencing. The Qiagen DNeasy Blood Extraction Kit was used to extract genomic DNA from the blood cell samples. A remark on this clone: Its cognate antigen has yet to be identified. Base qualities are missing; no much larger clone stands one base away.

V is cut back by 1 base and J by 5 bases, with 11 bases in the junction unmatched. Reading from cysteine to phenylalanine, the CDR3 counts 16 amino acids. Only CDR3 DNA is held: 48 bases, read in frame from base 1. To prepare the library, the immunoSEQ multiplex PCR assay was applied. For the multiplex PCR, a mixture combining 60 forward primers for TCR Vbeta segments and 13 reverse primers for TCR Jbeta segments was used. The CDR3 region of rearranged TCR beta genes was amplified from genomic DNA by a multiplex PCR assay. Amplified TCR beta libraries were sequenced as 87-base-pair reads on the Illumina HiSeq System. The source study handled its data this way. Across the roughly 640 repertoires, a later analysis counted some 80 million unique TCR beta chains, roughly 11 million of which were shared by at least two donors. A nearest-neighbor algorithm error-corrected the raw reads and collapsed the reads into unique sequences, merging closely related sequences to remove PCR and sequencing errors. To assign V, D and J gene segments, CDR3 sequences were aligned to IMGT reference sequences. For a sequence to be retained, a match of at least six nucleotides was required to both a V gene segment and a J gene segment. A rearrangement counted as productive if the CDR3 had no stop codons and remained in frame with V and J, and every other rearrangement counted as non-productive. CDR3 was defined according to IMGT convention as the region running from the second conserved V-encoded cysteine to the conserved J-encoded phenylalanine. In an earlier analysis of around 570 of the donors, sequences lacking an unambiguous match to a single V gene segment were excluded. In an earlier analysis of almost 600 of the donors, a V segment was called functional when productive rearrangements were above 56.7%, and segregating when the standard deviation between donors exceeded 5%. A statistical classification framework was built for diagnosing cytomegalovirus status from the catalog of TCR beta chain sequences. V and J gene assignment, in a later analysis, came from comparing TCR nucleotide sequences with IMGT/GENE-DB human TR gene sequences. The TCRdist pipeline was used in a later analysis to assign CDR3 sequences and most-parsimonious VDJ recombination scenarios. In a later analysis, each TCR beta chain was defined by its CDR3 amino acid sequence together with its V-gene family, and reads without a unique V-gene family were excluded. As a way to deal with suspected cross-contamination and a sequencing artifact, a later analysis dropped hundreds of nucleotide sequences that were highly shared and had low generation probability. For each public chain, a later analysis derived a clonal expansion index from normalized ranks of inferred template counts within each repertoire. In a later analysis, generation probabilities were computed with a VDJ recombination model fitted to out-of-frame rearrangements, and the resulting probabilities were checked against IGoR. In a later analysis, hypergeometric tests were used to score TCR-TCR, TCR-HLA and TCR-CMV co-occurrence, with a repertoire-size bias correction applied to TCR pairs. To estimate false discovery rates, a later analysis permuted the HLA or CMV assignments 20 times. A later analysis grouped co-occurring TCRs with DBSCAN, adding TCRdist sequence similarity when clustering within HLA-allele-positive subsets. Co-occurrence clustering excluded repertoires with fewer than 30,000 or more than 120,000 public chains, plus five with anomalous nucleotide sharing. Drawn from immuneACCESS, this table holds only the in-frame rearrangements with V and J called that TCRdb kept. Clones are partly lost; checked studies trace under half to an unresolved V gene and leave the rest unexplained. D and trimming were read from the DNA, whereas the V and J calls and clone size are those reported in that table. The sample records approximately 200,000 clones, about 83% of which are singletons. 1.3% of the sample comes from the top ten.

On the study overall, not on this receptor specifically: The presence/absence analyses assumed that sequencing depth was roughly uniform across donors, and that assumption may not be true. The authors suggested that the approach could potentially be extended to other disease states and immunological phenotypes. Across donors, most TCR sequences were observed very rarely, whereas some public TCRs were present in many individuals. A later analysis found that HLA-associated TCR beta chains were more clonally expanded and had lower generation probabilities than equally common non-associated chains. Because counts were too low, some 16 rarely observed V segments, including chromosome 9 orphons, were excluded from the earlier analysis of roughly 580 of the donors. A further reported finding was that TCR beta sequences accurately predicted the HLA-A and HLA-B alleles for most subjects in the first cohort. The classifier was reported to diagnose cytomegalovirus status with high specificity and sensitivity in both the original and validation cohorts. A later analysis associated about 17,000 TCR beta sequences with specific HLA alleles at a false discovery rate of 0.05. In the study, 164 TCR beta chains were listed as associated with cytomegalovirus. A later analysis found that most CMV-associated TCR beta chains appeared HLA-restricted, with HLA associations seemingly driven largely by CMV exposure. In vitro tests confirmed that a few of the cytomegalovirus-associated TCR beta chains recognize cytomegalovirus antigens. Because the 87-base-pair reads could not distinguish some IMGT-functional V segments, including TRBV6-2 and TRBV6-3, those segments were excluded. A later genetic analysis associated a missense DCLRE1C variant with V-gene and J-gene trimming of TCR beta chains, and an independent cohort replicated the association. CMV serostatus was the only immune exposure information available for the cohort. Assigning TCR associations to individual alleles was difficult when HLA alleles, especially DR and DQ, strongly co-occurred. Broadly in line with IMGT annotations, most TCR beta V segments showed up in productive rearrangements about 87% or about 30% of the time in an earlier analysis of 587 of the donors. In a later analysis, TCR association rates were found to vary across HLA loci, with the most associated TCRs seen for DRB1 alleles and the fewest for HLA-C alleles. Correlated functional status among segregating V segments might reflect linkage disequilibrium, but an unknown experimental factor could not be ruled out. HLA typing was unavailable for some donors at each locus, so association tests used only the typed subset. A cluster of highly shared sequence variants was judged likely to be a technical artifact of the sequencing pipeline. A later genetic analysis reported fewer N-insertions in productive TCRs among donors in an Asian-associated ancestry cluster than the 666-donor mean. A later analysis reported that several top co-occurrence clusters appeared linked to parvovirus B19, influenza, CMV and Epstein-Barr virus. Only TCR beta chains were sequenced in this cohort, and the absence of alpha or paired-chain data limited detectable features.

Sample: PBMCs. This receptor was identified in a human donor in good health. The V gene is TRBV23-1 and the J gene is TRBJ2-7, with 7 central nucleotides matching TRBD1. TRBV23-1 is marked as an open reading frame, function uncertain. The DNA sequence follows: TGCGCCAGCAGTCAATTCTGGCCTAAAGGGGGCAACGAGCAGTACTTC. Translated, this gives CASSQFWPKGGNEQYF.